This section outlines one T cell receptor beta chain sequence together with its context. This record belongs to a study of blood T cell repertoires in COVID-19. The V and J ends lost 6 bases and 1 base respectively, with 12 bases between them. The germline V gene has CDR1 MNHEY and CDR2 SVGAGI. This CDR3 spans 14 amino acids. The assay was immunoSEQ multiplex PCR, and TCRdb's table has in-frame clones only and misses some. The repertoire includes 100,000 to 150,000 clones, around 87% of them detected once, and less than 2.5% sits in the top ten. The sequenced sample consisted of peripheral blood. This rearrangement joins TRBV6-5 to TRBJ1-2; maybe TRBD1 (6 bases). This receptor was obtained from a man between 65 and 80 years old with active COVID-19. In DNA form, the CDR3 reads TGTGCCAGCAGCCGGACAGATTATAACTATGGCTACACCTTC. Translating gives CASSRTDYNYGYTF.